This TCR beta chain was recorded in a study of circulating and synovial CD4+ cells in juvenile arthritis. The repertoire was sequenced with immunoSEQ multiplex PCR; TCRdb's copy has only in-frame clones and lacks some. The repertoire includes several thousand clones, roughly 79% of them detected once, and nearly 3.5% sits in the top ten. The V gene's germline CDR1 is MNHEY and CDR2 SVGAGI. V gave up 0 bases and J gave up 2 bases, with 8 bases separating them. The CDR3 spans 15 residues. By share of the sample, this clone is large. Other DNA sequences in this specimen translate into the identical CDR3.

J is TRBJ1-3 and V is TRBV6-5; D gene uncertain. Sequenced input: CD4+ T cells from synovial fluid. The source of this sequence is a human donor with juvenile idiopathic arthritis. The CDR3 coding sequence is TGTGCCAGCAGTTACTCAGGCGGGGCTGGAAACACCATATATTTT. Amino acids: CASSYSGGAGNTIYF.